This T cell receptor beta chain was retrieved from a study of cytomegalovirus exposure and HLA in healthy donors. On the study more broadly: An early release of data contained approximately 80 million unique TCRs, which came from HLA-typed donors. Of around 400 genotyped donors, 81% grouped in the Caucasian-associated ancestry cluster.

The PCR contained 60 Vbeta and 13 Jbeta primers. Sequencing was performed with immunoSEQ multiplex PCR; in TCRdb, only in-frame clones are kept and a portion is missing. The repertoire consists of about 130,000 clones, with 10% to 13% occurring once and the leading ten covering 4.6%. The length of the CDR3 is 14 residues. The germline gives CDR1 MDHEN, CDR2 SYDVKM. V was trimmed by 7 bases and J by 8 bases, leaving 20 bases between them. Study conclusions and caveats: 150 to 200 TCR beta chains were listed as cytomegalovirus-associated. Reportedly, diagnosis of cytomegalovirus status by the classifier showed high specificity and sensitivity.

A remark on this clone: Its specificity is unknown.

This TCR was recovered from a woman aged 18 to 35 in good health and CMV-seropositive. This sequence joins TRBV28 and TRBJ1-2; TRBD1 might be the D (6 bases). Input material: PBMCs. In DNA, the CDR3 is TGTGCCAGCAATCCTGGTAGGGGGTTGGAAGGCTACACCTTC. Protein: CASNPGRGLEGYTF.